The 12 T cell receptor beta chains listed next were all sequenced from one sample in a study of blood T cell repertoires in COVID-19. Profiled with immunoSEQ multiplex PCR; TCRdb holds only in-frame clones, not every one. This table holds some 230,000 clones, 70% to 90% found once. Sample: peripheral blood. All receptors come from a man in his forties with acute or convalescent COVID-19.

The J gene is TRBJ1-1, the V gene TRBV30, with 8 bases matching TRBD1. The CDR3 is 13 amino acids. The germline gives CDR1 GTSNPN, CDR2 SVGIG (reference sequence). CDR3 residues: CAYDRGADTEAFF. The CDR3 bases are TGTGCGTATGACAGGGGAGCGGACACTGAAGCTTTCTTT.

The chain carries TRBV2 and TRBJ2-1, with 9 bases aligning to TRBD1. The ends lost 6 bases at V and 1 base at J; junction bases unmatched: 1. The CDR3 totals 14 residues. Germline V gene lookup returns CDR1 SNHLY and CDR2 FYNNEI. CDR3 in amino acids: CASRDRGSYNEQFF. CDR3 DNA sequence: TGTGCCAGCAGGGACAGGGGATCCTACAATGAGCAGTTCTTC.

The chain recombines TRBV28 with TRBJ2-7, with D possibly TRBD2 on 5 matching bases. The V gene lost 8 bases and the J gene lost 3 bases, with 14 bases spanning the gap. CDR3 length equals 13 residues. From germline, CDR1 is MDHEN and CDR2 SYDVKM. Written as DNA, the CDR3 is TGTGCCAGCGACGAGGGAGCCAGCTACGAGCAGTACTTC. Translation gives CASDEGASYEQYF.

The chain links TRBV9 to TRBJ1-2; D is unresolved. The CDR3 has 13 residues. Trimming took 1 base from V and 7 from J, leaving 11 bases between them. Germline values: CDR1 SGDLS, CDR2 YYNGEE. The CDR3 here is CASSVYGSSGYTF. The CDR3 DNA reads TGTGCCAGCAGCGTATACGGTTCGTCTGGCTACACCTTC. The full variable domain, its missing parts supplied by reference TRBV9 and TRBJ1-2, is DSGVTQTPKHLITATGQRVTLRCSPRSGDLSVYWYQQSLDQGLQFLIQYYNGEERAKGNILERFSAQQFPDLHSELNLSSLELGDSALYFCASSVYGSSGYTFGSGTRLTVV.

This chain links TRBV6-2 or TRBV6-3 with TRBJ2-7; D possibly corresponds to TRBD1 (6 bases). Trimming took 5 bases from V and 11 from J, leaving 19 bases between them. Germline loops: CDR1 MNHEY, CDR2 SVGEGT. The CDR3 has 13 residues. For the CDR3, the DNA is TGTGCCAGCAGTAAGGCAGGGGAACGTTGGGAGTACTTC. It yields the protein CASSKAGERWEYF.

The chain uses TRBV28 and TRBJ2-3; 8 bases are a match to TRBD2. This CDR3 contains 13 residues. Germline loops: CDR1 MDHEN, CDR2 SYDVKM. The CDR3 region is CGSDAGGPGRQYF. The CDR3, as DNA: TGTGGCTCGGATGCGGGGGGCCCCGGAAGACAGTATTTT.

This chain uses TRBV24-1 with TRBJ2-2; no firm D call. Trimming removed 6 bases at V and 4 bases at J, with 8 bases between. This CDR3 is built from 13 residues. The V gene's germline CDR1 is KGHDR and CDR2 SFDVKD. CDR3 residues: CATSRPGTGELFF. For the CDR3, the DNA is TGTGCCACCAGTCGTCCGGGCACCGGGGAGCTGTTTTTT.

Turning to this clone: Other DNA variants within this sample encode the same CDR3. This chain uses TRBV4-3 with TRBJ2-7; no firm D call. V lost 0 bases and J lost 1, with 7 bases in between. The CDR3 is 14 residues long. Germline assignment: CDR1 LGHNA and CDR2 YSLEER. The CDR3 is CASSQDRGSYEQYF. In DNA form, the CDR3 reads TGCGCCAGCAGCCAAGATAGAGGTTCCTACGAGCAGTACTTC.

The chain links TRBV5-1 to TRBJ2-7, with 10 bases matching TRBD1. Germline V lookup: CDR1 SGHRS, CDR2 YFSETQ. V shed 4 bases and J 2 bases; nucleotides not matched to a gene: 9. This CDR3 is 16 amino acids long. The CDR3, as DNA: TGCGCCAGCAGCCCCCCCAGACAGGGGGCCGCCTACGAGCAGTACTTC. Amino acids: CASSPPRQGAAYEQYF.

This chain links TRBV20-1 with TRBJ1-1; 8 bases are a match to TRBD1. CDR3 length: 13 residues. CDR1 DFQATT and CDR2 SNEGSKA come from the germline V gene (reference sequence). Germline trimming cut 3 bases from V and 8 bases from J; bases unmatched to any gene: 8. The CDR3 loop reads CSASQGAPPEAFF. Written as DNA, the CDR3 is TGCAGTGCTAGTCAGGGGGCGCCCCCCGAAGCTTTCTTT.

V and J are TRBV9 and TRBJ1-1, with D unresolved. Germline V lookup: CDR1 SGDLS, CDR2 YYNGEE. The V and J ends lost 6 bases and 4 bases respectively, with 16 bases between them. The CDR3 length is 14 residues. The CDR3 DNA follows: TGTGCCAGCACCCGGCGGGGTGATGGCACTGAAGCTTTCTTT. This gives the protein CASTRRGDGTEAFF.

V and J are TRBV7-2 and TRBJ2-1; D uncertain. Trimming removed 5 bases from V and 4 bases from J, with 6 bases in between. The CDR3 is made up of 12 amino acids. CDR1 and CDR2 (germline): SGHTA, FQGNSA. The CDR3 DNA reads TGTGCCAGCAGCATCAGATACAATGAGCAGTTCTTC. Translation gives CASSIRYNEQFF.